The T cell receptor beta chain under discussion was sequenced for a study of blood T cell repertoires in COVID-19. Background on the study: Samples came from the United States, Italy and Spain, spanning acute and convalescent COVID-19. In each case, the material was cDNA or gDNA derived from T cells, B-cell-depleted T cells, or PBMCs.

V was pared by 1 base and J by 8 bases, with 11 bases between. The CDR3 consists of 14 residues. The germline CDR1 and CDR2 sequences are MDHEN and SYDVKM. Authors' processing steps: Nucleated cell number was recorded as an estimate derived from reference gene primer amplification. The protocol was immunoSEQ multiplex PCR, while the TCRdb copy is restricted to in-frame clones and leaves out a portion. The D gene and trimming were derived from the DNA, and the V and J assignments and clone size from that table. The repertoire consists of 300,000 to 400,000 clones, with about 88% occurring once and the leading ten covering about 1.1%. Donors in Cohort 3 who had recovered were those with two negative PCRs, healthcare professional clearance, or resolution of their symptoms.

This clonotype originated in a woman between 18 and 29 years old who had recovered from COVID-19. Sequenced: PBMCs or T cells enriched from blood (not recorded which). This chain joins TRBV28 and TRBJ1-4; D is perhaps TRBD1 (5 bases). The CDR3 region is CASSLSGVEEKLFF. In DNA, the CDR3 is TGTGCCAGCAGTTTATCGGGGGTGGAAGAAAAACTGTTTTTT.